The 30 T cell receptor beta chains listed next were all sequenced from one sample in a study of T cells in Graves' hyperthyroidism and ophthalmopathy. Researchers amplified the TCR beta CDR3 regions from RNA transcripts. TCR CDR3 underwent first-round RT-PCR with the HTBI primer set. TCRdb called the multiplex PCR reads again in MiXCR, with one record for every CDR3 protein. The sample shows 600,000 to 750,000 distinct CDR3 sequences, 17% of them seen only once. The sequenced sample was blood. The receptor set was obtained from a middle-aged man with Graves' hyperthyroidism.

This clonotype was observed a few times. A much larger clone differs by one base, so this may be a read error. The rearrangement links TRBV11-3 to TRBJ2-2; possible D gene TRBD2, 7 bases. The V and J ends lost 5 bases and 6 bases respectively, with 13 bases between them. Germline values: CDR1 SGHNT, CDR2 YENEEA. The CDR3 totals 14 residues. DNA of the CDR3: TGTGCCAGCAGCGTGGGGGGGCTCTCCGGGGAGCTGTTTTTT. As protein: CASSVGGLSGELFF.

This clonotype was observed at least ten times. V gene TRBV11-2 combines with J gene TRBJ2-3; 14 nucleotides agree with TRBD2. CDR3 length: 20 residues. The germline V gene has CDR1 SGHAT and CDR2 FQNNGV. J was trimmed by 6 bases and V by 1 base; bases with no gene match: 15. The CDR3 DNA is TGTGCCAGCAGCTTAGTTGGGACTAGCGGGAGACCGGGCGTTGCGGATACGCAGTATTTT. Encoded protein: CASSLVGTSGRPGVADTQYF.

At least ten counts were recorded for this clonotype. As DNA, the CDR3 is TGTGCCAGCAGTTTTCGAGGCCCCAGGGGGGGATACGAGCAGTACTTC. Protein product: CASSFRGPRGGYEQYF. The chain couples TRBV27 to TRBJ2-7; D tentatively reads TRBD1 or TRBD2 (7 bases each). Germline CDR1 MNHEY, CDR2 SMNVEV (reference sequence). CDR3 size: 16 residues. V was shortened by 3 bases and J by 4 bases, with 19 bases between the two germline ends.

The chain carries TRBV9 and TRBJ1-1; D ambiguous. Trimming cost V 3 bases and J 4 bases, with 13 bases left between them. This CDR3 region has 14 residues. Germline CDR1 and CDR2: SGDLS and YYNGEE. The CDR3 region has the DNA TGTGCCAGCAGCGCCCGGACCGAGGGCACTGAAGCTTTCTTT. Translating gives CASSARTEGTEAFF.

The chain is built from TRBV15 and TRBJ1-2; possibly TRBD1 for D (6 bases). Germline CDR1 and CDR2: LNHNV and YYDKDF (reference sequence). V lost 0 bases, J lost 6 bases, and 14 bases lay in between. The CDR3 consists of 15 residues. The DNA of the CDR3 is TGTGCCACCAGCAGAGATCTCGGCAGGGGAGATGGCTACACCTTC. Protein product: CATSRDLGRGDGYTF.

This clonotype has ten or more counts. V and J are TRBV6-2 or TRBV6-3 and TRBJ2-5, with 13 bases fitting TRBD2. CDR3 length: 16 amino acids. Trimming took 8 bases from V and 5 from J; bases not matched to a gene: 11. Germline V CDR1 and CDR2: MNHEY, SVGEGT. Written as DNA, the CDR3 is TGTGCCAGCTTCCTTGGACTAGCGGGAGTCATTGAGACCCAGTACTTC. The encoded protein is CASFLGLAGVIETQYF.

This sequence joins TRBV24-1 and TRBJ2-3, with 7 positions matching TRBD1. CDR1 and CDR2 from the germline V gene are KGHDR and SFDVKD. The CDR3 sequence is 15 residues long. V lost 1 base to trimming and J lost 2 bases; unmatched junction nucleotides: 2. The CDR3 DNA reads as TGTGCCACCAGTGATTTCACAGGGGTCACAGATACGCAGTATTTT. Amino acid sequence: CATSDFTGVTDTQYF.

This clonotype has only a few counts. The chain recombines TRBV5-1 with TRBJ1-4; 8 bases match TRBD1. The junction had 7 bases not matched to a gene; V was cut back by 7 bases and J by 2 bases. Germline-derived CDR1 and CDR2 are SGHRS and YFSETQ. The CDR3 contains 15 residues. This CDR3 is CASATGDRTNEKLFF. The CDR3 DNA reads as TGCGCCAGCGCAACGGGGGACAGGACTAATGAAAAACTGTTTTTT.

This clonotype has ten or more counts. The V and J genes are TRBV6-2 or TRBV6-3 and TRBJ2-2; TRBD1 matches 10 bases. This CDR3 contains 17 residues. With 2 bases clipped from V and 5 bases from J, the junction kept 8 bases outside the gene matches. Germline values: CDR1 MNHEY, CDR2 SVGEGT. CDR3 residues: CASSYREGTGETGELFF. CDR3 DNA sequence: TGTGCCAGCAGTTACCGAGAAGGGACAGGGGAAACCGGGGAGCTGTTTTTT.

The chain combines TRBV20-1 with TRBJ1-2; D gene unclear. Germline values: CDR1 DFQATT, CDR2 SNEGSKA (reference sequence). With 0 bases removed from V and 0 bases from J, the gap between germline ends came to 14 bases. The CDR3 consists of 16 residues. The CDR3 sequence is CSARDKTNLPNYGYTF. DNA of the CDR3: TGCAGTGCTAGAGATAAGACAAACCTTCCTAACTATGGCTACACCTTC.

This clonotype was observed at least ten times. This rearrangement joins TRBV3-1 to TRBJ2-7; no reliable D call. The CDR3 runs 12 residues. The V gene's germline CDR1 is LGHDT and CDR2 YNNKEL (reference sequence). Trimming cost V 4 bases and J 2 bases, with 6 bases left between them. The CDR3 here is CASSRMTYEQYF. The CDR3 region has the DNA TGTGCCAGCAGCCGGATGACCTACGAGCAGTACTTC.

In its sample, this clonotype was seen a few times. This chain uses TRBV30 with TRBJ1-2, with D possibly TRBD1 on 6 matching bases. This CDR3 has 11 amino acids. The V end was cut by 7 bases, the J end by 2 bases, with 8 bases between. Germline CDR1 is GTSNPN and CDR2 is SVGIG (reference sequence). The CDR3 region is CAFGQNYGYTF. The CDR3 DNA reads TGTGCCTTCGGACAGAACTATGGCTACACCTTC.

This clonotype was seen more than once but under ten times. This rearrangement joins TRBV20-1 to TRBJ2-3; D is ambiguous. The CDR3 has 12 residues. Per germline, CDR1 DFQATT and CDR2 SNEGSKA (reference sequence). The CDR3 spells CSPFADTDTQYF. In nucleotides, the CDR3 is TGCAGCCCCTTCGCTGACACAGATACGCAGTATTTT.

This clonotype has ten or more counts. The chain couples TRBV27 to TRBJ1-1, with D maybe TRBD1 (6 bases). Trimming stripped 2 bases from V and 4 bases from J, with 17 bases between. This CDR3 has 16 residues. The germline V gene has CDR1 MNHEY and CDR2 SMNVEV (reference sequence). The CDR3 coding sequence is TGTGCCAGCAGTTTAATTCCGGGGGCAATGATCACTGAAGCTTTCTTT. Amino acid sequence: CASSLIPGAMITEAFF.

This clonotype was recorded at least ten times. The rearrangement uses TRBV24-1 and TRBJ2-3; the match to TRBD2 covers 10 bases. The V segment lost 3 bases and the J segment 5 bases; nucleotides outside the gene matches: 10. This CDR3 spans 17 amino acids. From germline, CDR1 is KGHDR and CDR2 SFDVKD. The CDR3 sequence is CATSDPPLAGVGDTQYF. The CDR3 DNA follows: TGTGCCACCAGTGATCCTCCTCTAGCGGGAGTTGGAGATACGCAGTATTTT.

This clonotype was counted between two and nine times. The chain employs TRBV19 and TRBJ2-1; 8 bases line up with TRBD1. This CDR3 is 13 amino acids long. CDR1 is LNHDA, CDR2 SQIVND, per germline (reference sequence). Trimming cost V 4 bases and J 9 bases; bases outside gene matches: 5. The CDR3 DNA is TGTGCCAGTAGTAACACAGGGGGAGGTGAGCAGTTCTTC. Translating it yields CASSNTGGGEQFF.

This clonotype was recorded a few times. The J gene is TRBJ1-1, the V gene TRBV28; 7 bases are a match to TRBD1. Germline CDR1 MDHEN, CDR2 SYDVKM. CDR3 length: 12 amino acids. The ends lost 3 bases at V and 11 bases at J; junction bases unmatched: 6. This CDR3 reads CASSLEGAGAFF. In DNA, the CDR3 is TGTGCCAGCAGTTTGGAGGGGGCCGGGGCTTTCTTT.

This clonotype showed up many times. The rearrangement uses TRBV12-3 or TRBV12-4 and TRBJ2-3; TRBD2 agrees at 8 bases. The CDR3 extends over 17 amino acids. V shed 5 bases, J shed 6 bases, and the junction held 16 bases outside the gene matches. The CDR3 DNA follows: TGTGCCAGCAGTCTCCGGCTAGCGGGTCCTCCCGGCGATACGCAGTATTTT. It codes for CASSLRLAGPPGDTQYF.

This clonotype was counted at least ten times. This chain joins TRBV28 and TRBJ1-6; D is undetermined. This CDR3 has 15 amino acids. CDR1 MDHEN and CDR2 SYDVKM come from the germline V gene. V shed 5 bases and J shed 3 bases, with 11 bases lying between them. CDR3 sequence reads: CASSPSRYYNSPLHF. In DNA form, the CDR3 reads TGTGCCAGCAGTCCGTCGAGGTACTATAATTCACCCCTCCACTTT.

CDR3 in DNA: TGTGCCAGCAGCCCCAGGGGGGAGGGGACCCAGCATTTT. Protein product: CASSPRGEGTQHF. V is TRBV12-3 or TRBV12-4 and J is TRBJ1-5, with TRBD1 matching 7 bases. Unmatched junction bases numbered 10, after V lost 6 bases and J lost 11 bases. This CDR3 is 13 amino acids long.

There are many counts of this clonotype. This rearrangement joins TRBV12-3 or TRBV12-4 to TRBJ2-1; D remains unclear. The V end lost 3 bases, the J end lost 5 bases, and 8 bases lay between the germline ends. This CDR3 is 13 amino acids long. Written as DNA, the CDR3 is TGTGCCAGCAGTTTTGAGCCCAACAATGAGCAGTTCTTC. It is translated as CASSFEPNNEQFF.

The chain uses TRBV7-9 and TRBJ1-3, with a possible D match to TRBD1 (5 bases). The length of the CDR3 is 17 residues. V was cut by 5 bases and J by 0 bases, with 17 bases left in between. From germline, CDR1 is SEHNR and CDR2 FQNEAQ (reference sequence). CDR3 nucleotide sequence: TGTGCCAGCAGCGTTGACAGTGGGGCGCACTCTGGAAACACCATATATTTT. It is translated as CASSVDSGAHSGNTIYF. The full variable domain, with the rest looked up from reference TRBV7-9 and TRBJ1-3, is DTGVSQNPRHKITKRGQNVTFRCDPISEHNRLYWYRQTLGQGPEFLTYFQNEAQLEKSRLLSDRFSAERPKGSFSTLEIQRTEQGDSAMYLCASSVDSGAHSGNTIYFGEGSWLTVV.

The V and J genes are TRBV7-9 and TRBJ1-1; possible D gene TRBD1, 6 bases. Deletions cut 6 bases from V and 4 bases from J, with 15 bases between. Looked up from germline, CDR1 is SEHNR and CDR2 is FQNEAQ (reference sequence). CDR3 length: 14 amino acids. The CDR3 DNA reads TGTGCCAGCAGTTTACAGGGTTCGGCCACTGAAGCTTTCTTT. It translates to CASSLQGSATEAFF.

This clonotype was recorded many times. This chain connects TRBV11-2 to TRBJ1-6; D gene uncertain. The CDR3 loop spans 16 amino acids. CDR1 is SGHAT and CDR2 is FQNNGV in the germline V gene. The ends were cut back, 1 base at V and 10 bases at J, with 17 bases in the middle. CDR3 bases: TGTGCCAGCAGCTTAGGGGGTGACGGTCGCGGGTCACCCCTCCACTTT. It translates to CASSLGGDGRGSPLHF. The whole variable domain, filled in from reference TRBV11-2 and TRBJ1-6, reads EAGVAQSPRYKIIEKRQSVAFWCNPISGHATLYWYQQILGQGPKLLIQFQNNGVVDDSQLPKDRFSAERLKGVDSTLKIQPAKLEDSAVYLCASSLGGDGRGSPLHFGNGTRLTVT.

This clonotype appeared a few times. The chain has TRBV4-1 and TRBJ1-6; 9 nucleotides align to TRBD1. Germline-derived CDR1 and CDR2 are MGHRA and YSYEKL. The CDR3 length is 19 residues. With V trimmed by 1 base and J by 1 base, 8 bases remained unmatched. Written as DNA, the CDR3 is TGCGCCAGCAGCCAAGTATTTTCGGACAGGGGTTCCTATAATTCACCCCTCCACTTT. This translates into CASSQVFSDRGSYNSPLHF.

In this sample, this clonotype turned up many times. This rearrangement joins TRBV2 to TRBJ1-3; D unresolved. The length of the CDR3 is 15 residues. V lost 2 bases and J 4 bases, leaving 12 bases between the germline ends. The germline V gene encodes CDR1 SNHLY and CDR2 FYNNEI. The DNA for the CDR3 is TGTGCCAGCAGTGAATGGAGGGTATCAGGAAACACCATATATTTT. This translates into CASSEWRVSGNTIYF. Looking up the rest from reference TRBV2 and TRBJ1-3 gives the full variable domain: EPEVTQTPSHQVTQMGQEVILRCVPISNHLYFYWYRQILGQKVEFLVSFYNNEISEKSEIFDDQFSVERPDGSNFTLKIRSTKLEDSAMYFCASSEWRVSGNTIYFGEGSWLTVV.

This sequence joins TRBV29-1 and TRBJ1-2; weak D call: TRBD1 (5 bases). The CDR3 is made up of 13 amino acids. Trimming cost V 5 bases and J 4 bases, with 14 bases left between them. Germline V gene data show CDR1 as SQVTM and CDR2 as ANQGSEA. CDR3 residues: CSVFQGSLYGYTF. The CDR3 nucleotides read TGCAGCGTTTTCCAGGGTTCTCTCTATGGCTACACCTTC.

V is TRBV7-9 and J is TRBJ2-3; TRBD2 agrees at 13 bases. This CDR3 spans 17 amino acids. The germline V gene has CDR1 SEHNR and CDR2 FQNEAQ (reference sequence). V dropped 1 base and J dropped 6; count of bases not matched to a gene: 7. The CDR3 sequence is CASSLGGLAGVGDTQYF. The CDR3 DNA reads TGTGCCAGCAGCTTAGGAGGACTAGCGGGAGTGGGGGATACGCAGTATTTT.

This sequence joins TRBV20-1 and TRBJ1-1, with unresolved D. CDR3 length: 15 amino acids. V lost 0 bases and J lost 1, with 12 bases in between. Germline assignment: CDR1 DFQATT and CDR2 SNEGSKA (reference sequence). CDR3 in amino acids: CSARDPADWNTEAFF. The CDR3 nucleotides read TGCAGTGCTAGAGATCCGGCAGATTGGAACACTGAAGCTTTCTTT.

This clonotype was seen ten or more times. The V gene is TRBV7-2, the J gene TRBJ2-7; D gene ambiguous. The CDR3 is 13 amino acids. Trimming removed 1 base at V and 3 bases at J, with 7 bases between. Germline V gene sequence: CDR1 SGHTA, CDR2 FQGNSA. The CDR3 nucleotides read TGTGCCAGCAGCTTAGGGCCTCTCTACGAGCAGTACTTC. This encodes CASSLGPLYEQYF. Filled out from reference TRBV7-2 and TRBJ2-7, the complete variable domain reads GAGVSQSPSNKVTEKGKDVELRCDPISGHTALYWYRQSLGQGLEFLIYFQGNSAPDKSGLPSDRFSAERTGGSVSTLTIQRTQQEDSAVYLCASSLGPLYEQYFGPGTRLTVT.